This T cell receptor beta chain was retrieved from a study of early T cells in non-severe SARS-CoV-2 infection. Study findings and constraints: Lookups in VDJdb leaned toward anti-spike CD8 responses and missed private and CD4 specificities.

Unique molecular identifiers were added to individual cDNA molecules. MiXCR, applied by TCRdb to the 5' RACE reads, yields one record per CDR3 protein. The table records around 76,000 distinct CDR3 sequences, more than 9% of them present only once. Germline lookup yields CDR1 DFQATT and CDR2 SNEGSKA (reference sequence). Between the trimmed V and J ends, which lost 5 bases and 5 bases, there was a span of 13 bases. The length of the CDR3 is 12 residues. As to this clonotype: Its target is not known.

The sequencing input was whole blood. The chain employs TRBV20-1 and TRBJ2-7; D ambiguous. This receptor was identified in an adult who was a healthcare worker with PCR-confirmed SARS-CoV-2 infection or an uninfected control (not recorded which). CDR3 protein: CSASFSVHEQYF. The CDR3 DNA reads as TGCAGTGCTTCCTTTTCGGTCCACGAGCAGTACTTC.